Detailed here is one T cell receptor beta chain. Only in-frame clones appear in the TCRdb table, and some are missing; sequencing was by immunoSEQ multiplex PCR. The sample lists 550,000 to 750,000 clones, about 95% occurring once. The data belong to a study of shared clonotypes between healthy human individuals. This CDR3 is built from 14 residues. The ends were cut back, 2 bases at V and 4 bases at J, with 11 bases in the middle. The germline CDR1 and CDR2 sequences are MNHEY and SVGAGI. Naive CD8 cells, CD45RO-negative and positively selected for CCR7, excluded terminally differentiated effector memory CD45RA+ cells.

This TCR came from a woman in her twenties or thirties in good health. V usage is TRBV6-5 and J usage is TRBJ1-1; D gene uncertain. The sequenced material came from naive CD8+ T cells sorted from blood. CDR3 DNA sequence: TGTGCCAGCAGTTACGGCGGGGAGGCCACTGAAGCTTTCTTT. This encodes CASSYGGEATEAFF.